The sequence of this TCR beta chain was determined in a study of T cell responses to AZD1222 COVID-19 vaccine. The CDR3 is 13 amino acids. V dropped 1 base and J dropped 6 bases, with 10 bases sitting between them. Germline CDR1 and CDR2: SGHAT and FQDESV (reference sequence). As for this clone: Its antigen is undetermined.

Study outcomes and limitations: The donor group comprised mostly white British people and more females; the analysis possibly underestimated clonal diversity. Baseline seropositivity occurred in only 5 to 7 AZD1222 recipients. After the peak T cell response, and only then, were repertoires sampled.

TCRdb keeps only in-frame clones here, not all; method: immunoSEQ multiplex PCR. Among about 110,000 clones listed, roughly nine tenths were seen once. This receptor was obtained from an adult in good health. The chain joins TRBV11-1 to TRBJ2-7; unclear D gene. This material consisted of peripheral blood, taken on day 0 of AZD1222 vaccination. The CDR3 region has the DNA TGTGCCAGCAGCTTAGACAGACCGAGCGAGCAGTACTTC. It is translated as CASSLDRPSEQYF.